This TCR beta chain came from a study of response to subunit inactivated influenza vaccine. TCRdb recomputed calls from the RT-PCR reads with MiXCR, one row per CDR3 protein. The table records around 570,000 distinct CDR3 sequences, 7.6% of them present only once. Germline assignment: CDR1 SGDLS and CDR2 YYNGEE. With 3 bases clipped from V and 4 bases from J, the junction kept 11 bases outside the gene matches. CDR3 length: 17 amino acids. A few counts support this clonotype. Antigen: not known. Regarding the study as a whole: T cells newly recruited by each seasonal influenza vaccination are few, the authors suggested.

V gene TRBV9 combines with J gene TRBJ2-2; 8 nucleotides align to TRBD1. Here the sequenced sample was PBMCs from blood, taken approximately 25 months after vaccination. The origin of this receptor is a man aged 50-75 years who received an inactivated influenza vaccine. CDR3 DNA: TGTGCCAGCAGCGCAAATTCAGGGGGCGCGAGCACCGGGGAGCTGTTTTTT. Translated, it gives CASSANSGGASTGELFF.